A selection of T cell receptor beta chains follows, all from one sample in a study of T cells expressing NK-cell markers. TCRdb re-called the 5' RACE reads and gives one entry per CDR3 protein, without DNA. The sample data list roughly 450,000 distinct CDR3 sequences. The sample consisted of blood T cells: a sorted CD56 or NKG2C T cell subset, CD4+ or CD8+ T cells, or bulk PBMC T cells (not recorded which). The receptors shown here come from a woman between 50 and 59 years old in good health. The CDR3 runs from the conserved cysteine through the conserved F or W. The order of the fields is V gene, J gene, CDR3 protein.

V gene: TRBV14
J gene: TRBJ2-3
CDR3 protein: CASSQELFTDTQYF

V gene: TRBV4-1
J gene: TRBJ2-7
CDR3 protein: CASSQGVVSSYEQYF

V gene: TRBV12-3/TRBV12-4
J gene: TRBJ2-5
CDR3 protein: CASSLGRAQETQYF

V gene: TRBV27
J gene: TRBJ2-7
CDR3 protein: CASSLSGRIPYEQYF

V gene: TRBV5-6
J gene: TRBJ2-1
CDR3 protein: CASSARLAGVLNEQFF

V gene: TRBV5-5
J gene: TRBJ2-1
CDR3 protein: CASSPTYNEQFF

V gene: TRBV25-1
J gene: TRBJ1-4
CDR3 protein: CASRFRGFVFF

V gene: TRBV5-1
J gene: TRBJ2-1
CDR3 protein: CASSLSTLYNEQFF

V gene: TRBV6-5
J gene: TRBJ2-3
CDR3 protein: CASSYSGSQGVKYF

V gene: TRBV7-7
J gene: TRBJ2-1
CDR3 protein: CASSLSLLAEQFF

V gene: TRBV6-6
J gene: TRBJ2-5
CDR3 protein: CASTRGSLGQETQYF

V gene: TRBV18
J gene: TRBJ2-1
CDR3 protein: CASSPPGLHSNNEQFF

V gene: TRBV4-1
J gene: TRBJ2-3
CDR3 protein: CASSRGGERSTDTQYF

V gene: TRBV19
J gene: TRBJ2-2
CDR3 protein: CASSRGQGDTGELFF

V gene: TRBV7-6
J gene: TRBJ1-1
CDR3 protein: CASRDPRGSRNTEAFF

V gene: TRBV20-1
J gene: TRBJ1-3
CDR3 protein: CSASKDPGNTIYF

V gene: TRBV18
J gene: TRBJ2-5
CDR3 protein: CASSPLSGTGMQETQYF

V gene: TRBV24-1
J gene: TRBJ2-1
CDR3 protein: CATSDLQFGGSNEQFF

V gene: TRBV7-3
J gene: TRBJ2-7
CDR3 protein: CASSLTARTAEHEQYF

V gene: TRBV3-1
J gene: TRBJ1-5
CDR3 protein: CASSQGVGATPQHF

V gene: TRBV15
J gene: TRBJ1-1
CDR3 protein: CATSGAGGNTEAFF

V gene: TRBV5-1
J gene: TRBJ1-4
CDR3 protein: CASSFVGGEKLFF

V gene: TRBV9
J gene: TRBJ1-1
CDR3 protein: CASSVGGRRQNTEAFF

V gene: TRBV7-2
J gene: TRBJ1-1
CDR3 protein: CASSSRGFEAEAFF

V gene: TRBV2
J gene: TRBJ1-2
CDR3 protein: CASSERGFGGYTF

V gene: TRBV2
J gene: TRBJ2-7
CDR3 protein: CASSGGAWARRHEQYF

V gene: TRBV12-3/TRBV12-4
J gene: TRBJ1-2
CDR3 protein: CASSFGGGGAYGYTF

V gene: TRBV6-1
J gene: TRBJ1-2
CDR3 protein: CASNRDGYYGYTF

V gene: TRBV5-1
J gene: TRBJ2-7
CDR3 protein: CASSLGDFTPYEQYF

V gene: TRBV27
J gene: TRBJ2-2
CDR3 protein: CASSSHKDGELFF

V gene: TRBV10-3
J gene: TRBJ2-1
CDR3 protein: CAISENKGGSYNEQFF

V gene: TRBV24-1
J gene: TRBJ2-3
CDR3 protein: CATSAPGEGPTDTQYF

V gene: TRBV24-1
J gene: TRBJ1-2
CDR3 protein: CATSETENAYTF

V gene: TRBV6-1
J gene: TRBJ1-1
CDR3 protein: CASSEDGDLNTEAFF

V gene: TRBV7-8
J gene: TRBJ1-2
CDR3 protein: CASSLERLAARQFYGYTF

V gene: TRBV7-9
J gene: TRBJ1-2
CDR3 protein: CASSLGGLESNYGYTF

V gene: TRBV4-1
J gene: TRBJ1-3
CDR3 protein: CASSQVDRNTIYF

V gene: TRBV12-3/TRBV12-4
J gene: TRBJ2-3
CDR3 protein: CASKEQGSTDTQYF

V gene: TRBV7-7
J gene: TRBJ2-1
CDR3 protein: CASSLDAGGPHEQFF

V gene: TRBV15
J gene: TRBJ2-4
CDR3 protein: CATSRDLGLAKNIQYF

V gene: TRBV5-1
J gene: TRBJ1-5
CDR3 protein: CASSLGVSNQPQHF